These 14 T cell receptor beta chains were sequenced from one sample in a study of technical replicates of blood from a handful of donors. Sequenced by immunoSEQ multiplex PCR; TCRdb stores in-frame clones only, minus some. Of 60,000 to 70,000 clones in the sample, roughly 98% were seen once. The sample consisted of T cells isolated from PBMCs. The receptors were gathered from a human donor in good health.

This chain connects TRBV11-2 to TRBJ1-2, with D possibly matching TRBD1 (6 bases). This CDR3 contains 14 residues. Germline V CDR1 and CDR2: SGHAT, FQNNGV. Trimming pared 5 bases from V and 2 bases from J, leaving 12 bases between. CDR3: CASSQGTINYGYTF. CDR3 bases: TGTGCCAGCAGCCAAGGGACAATCAACTATGGCTACACCTTC. The full variable domain, with the rest looked up from reference TRBV11-2 and TRBJ1-2, is EAGVAQSPRYKIIEKRQSVAFWCNPISGHATLYWYQQILGQGPKLLIQFQNNGVVDDSQLPKDRFSAERLKGVDSTLKIQPAKLEDSAVYLCASSQGTINYGYTFGSGTRLTVV.

The V gene is TRBV6-6, the J gene TRBJ2-7; TRBD1 agrees at 8 bases. Per germline, CDR1 MNHNY and CDR2 SVGAGI (reference sequence). V lost 6 bases and J lost 2; bases outside the gene matches: 12. The CDR3 covers 16 residues. Here the CDR3 reads CASSGRLGTGAYEQYF. CDR3 in DNA: TGTGCCAGCAGCGGCAGATTGGGGACAGGCGCCTACGAGCAGTACTTC.

This sequence joins TRBV29-1 and TRBJ1-1; 12 positions agree with TRBD1. V shed 6 bases, J shed 0 bases, and the junction held 8 bases outside the gene matches. The CDR3 sequence is 16 residues long. The germline V gene has CDR1 SQVTM and CDR2 ANQGSEA. The CDR3 DNA sequence: TGCAGCGTAGAGGGGACAGGGGGCCGAATGAACACTGAAGCTTTCTTT. Translation gives CSVEGTGGRMNTEAFF.

This clone came up once. The CDR3 sequence is CTSSQAQGLAGVTSSYNEQFF. CDR3 bases: TGCACCAGCAGCCAAGCTCAAGGACTAGCGGGCGTCACTAGCTCCTACAATGAGCAGTTCTTC. The chain has TRBV1 and TRBJ2-1; the D segment call TRBD2 is taken from the table without a DNA check. TRBV1 counts as a pseudogene. The CDR3 contains 21 residues.

The chain couples TRBV19 to TRBJ1-2; tentative D call: TRBD1 (5 bases). Germline V gene lookup returns CDR1 LNHDA and CDR2 SQIVND (reference sequence). The CDR3 loop spans 15 amino acids. The V end lost 7 bases, the J end lost 6 bases, and 21 bases lay between the germline ends. CDR3 coding DNA: TGTGCCAGTAAAGGGGCCAGGCGCCCCGCCAATGGCTACACCTTC. Translation gives CASKGARRPANGYTF.

The chain combines TRBV4-1 with TRBJ2-7; D gene uncertain. The CDR3 runs 13 residues. V was clipped by 4 bases and J by 4 bases, with 11 bases between them. Germline CDR1 is MGHRA and CDR2 is YSYEKL. As DNA, the CDR3 is TGCGCCAGCAGCCCAAGCCAGGAATACGAGCAGTACTTC. Translation gives CASSPSQEYEQYF.

The V gene is TRBV30, the J gene TRBJ1-2, with 7 bases aligning to TRBD1. J lost 5 bases, V lost 4 bases, and 10 bases had no gene match. Germline CDR1 GTSNPN, CDR2 SVGIG (reference sequence). This CDR3 region has 14 residues. For the CDR3, the DNA is TGTGCCTGGATTCTTCAGGACAGGAGATATGGCTACACCTTC. It encodes CAWILQDRRYGYTF.

This chain uses TRBV7-9 with TRBJ2-2, with D possibly matching TRBD2 (6 bases). CDR1 and CDR2 (germline): SEHNR, FQNEAQ (reference sequence). The CDR3 runs 17 residues. With 1 base removed from V and 4 bases from J, the gap between germline ends came to 16 bases. CDR3 residues: CASSLELGQGGTGELFF. Written as DNA, the CDR3 is TGTGCCAGCAGCTTAGAGCTCGGGCAGGGAGGCACCGGGGAGCTGTTTTTT.

V is TRBV5-6 and J is TRBJ2-7; TRBD2 agrees at 16 bases. V shed 5 bases and J 4 bases; nucleotides not matched to a gene: 12. This CDR3 contains 18 residues. Germline V gene sequence: CDR1 SGHDT, CDR2 YYEEEE. CDR3 sequence (DNA): TGTGCCAGCAGTCCTAACGTGGGACTAGCGGGAGGGATATACGAGCAGTACTTC. Amino acid sequence: CASSPNVGLAGGIYEQYF. The whole variable domain, filled in from reference TRBV5-6 and TRBJ2-7, reads DAGVTQSPTHLIKTRGQQVTLRCSPKSGHDTVSWYQQALGQGPQFIFQYYEEEERQRGNFPDRFSGHQFPNYSSELNVNALLLGDSALYLCASSPNVGLAGGIYEQYFGPGTRLTVT.

The rearrangement uses TRBV4-1 and TRBJ1-2; 9 positions agree with TRBD1. CDR1 and CDR2 from the germline V gene are MGHRA and YSYEKL. V shed 1 base, J shed 4 bases, and the junction held 10 bases outside the gene matches. The CDR3 extends over 17 amino acids. CDR3 in amino acids: CASSQGERGTGLYGYTF. The DNA for the CDR3 is TGCGCCAGCAGCCAAGGGGAACGCGGGACAGGGCTCTATGGCTACACCTTC.

The chain recombines TRBV6-6 with TRBJ1-2, with D perhaps TRBD1 (6 bases). CDR3 length: 14 amino acids. Trimming left V 5 bases short and J 2 bases short, with 12 bases between. The germline CDR1 and CDR2 sequences are MNHNY and SVGAGI (reference sequence). The CDR3 protein is CASSLPGTNYGYTF. The DNA of the CDR3 is TGTGCCAGCAGTCTCCCCGGGACAAACTATGGCTACACCTTC.

The gene calls are TRBV14 and TRBJ2-1; 11 bases are a match to TRBD2. V gave up 6 bases and J gave up 5 bases; unmatched junction bases: 3. Germline CDR1 reads SGHDN; CDR2 reads FVKESK. The CDR3 is 14 residues long. CDR3 region: CASRLTSGNNEQFF. The DNA of the CDR3 is TGTGCCAGCAGATTGACTAGCGGGAACAATGAGCAGTTCTTC.

The chain recombines TRBV5-1 with TRBJ2-7; 7 bases align to TRBD1. This CDR3 is built from 15 residues. The junction had 6 bases not matched to a gene; V was cut back by 3 bases and J by 0 bases. CDR1 SGHRS and CDR2 YFSETQ come from the germline V gene. The CDR3 region is CASSSYRDSSYEQYF. The CDR3 nucleotides are TGCGCCAGCAGCTCCTACAGGGACAGCTCCTACGAGCAGTACTTC.

This clone was observed a single time. The rearrangement uses TRBV6-1 and TRBJ1-1; TRBD1 matches at 7 bases. The CDR3 loop spans 14 amino acids. Trimming took 10 bases from V and 4 from J; bases not matched to a gene: 12. CDR1 is MNHNS, CDR2 SASEGT, per germline. CDR3: CATNPPPGGTEAFF. CDR3 coding DNA: TGTGCCACCAATCCCCCTCCAGGGGGCACTGAAGCTTTCTTT.